The T cell receptor (beta chain) described here comes from a study of cytomegalovirus exposure and HLA in healthy donors. Everyone who donated was a healthy bone marrow donor. This clone was counted only a few times. Germline CDR1 and CDR2: SGHNT and YENEEA. The CDR3 totals 15 residues. Trimming removed 7 bases from V and 9 bases from J, with 25 bases in between. 60 Vbeta and 13 Jbeta primers were used in PCR. Method: immunoSEQ multiplex PCR; TCRdb's copy keeps in-frame clones and lacks some. This sample has fewer than 200,000 clones, with roughly 85% found just once. This receptor was identified in a man aged 40-49 years in good health and CMV-seronegative. Source material: PBMCs. The chain combines TRBV11-3 with TRBJ2-7; D is perhaps TRBD2 (6 bases). The DNA for the CDR3 is TGTGCCAGCACGATTATCGGGAGTAGCCGAGCTGGGCAGTACTTC. The encoded protein is CASTIIGSSRAGQYF.